This TCR beta chain was observed in a study of control samples from healthy donors and cancer patients. V was pared by 5 bases and J by 5 bases, with 12 bases between. The CDR3 contains 13 residues. Germline V gene sequence: CDR1 SGHTA, CDR2 FQGTGA. The protocol was immunoSEQ multiplex PCR, while the TCRdb copy is restricted to in-frame clones and leaves out a portion. The sample yields around 100,000 clones, around 89% seen once. Sequencing was performed on PBMCs. This chain links TRBV7-3 with TRBJ2-5, with D perhaps TRBD2 (5 bases). The origin of this receptor is a man in his fifties or sixties with lung cancer. CDR3 coding DNA: TGTGCCAGCAGCCCGGGAAATACCGAGACCCAGTACTTC. This translates into CASSPGNTETQYF.